Listed here are 27 T cell receptor beta chains from one sample, sequenced in a study of blood T cell repertoires in COVID-19. Produced via immunoSEQ multiplex PCR; TCRdb's table is partial and in-frame only. The sample comprises 150,000 to 200,000 clones, 70% to 90% of which are singletons, and roughly 2.6% rests with the top ten. Sequenced: peripheral blood. The receptors here all came from a man aged 35-49 years with active or convalescent COVID-19.

This chain connects TRBV18 to TRBJ1-2; maybe TRBD1 (5 bases). This CDR3 is 12 amino acids long. Per germline, CDR1 KGHSH and CDR2 LQKENI. Trimming removed 5 bases at V and 7 bases at J, with 11 bases between. The CDR3 sequence: CASSTGELGYTF. CDR3 nucleotide sequence: TGTGCCAGCTCAACGGGGGAGCTTGGCTACACCTTC.

The chain employs TRBV12-3 or TRBV12-4 and TRBJ1-2; no firm D call. V was trimmed by 8 bases and J by 2 bases, leaving 12 bases between them. CDR3 length equals 13 residues. CDR3 residues: CASSYQVNYGYTF. The CDR3 DNA follows: TGTGCCAGCTCCTATCAGGTCAACTATGGCTACACCTTC.

V usage is TRBV7-2 and J usage is TRBJ1-1; perhaps TRBD1 as D (6 bases). The length of the CDR3 is 12 residues. Germline CDR1 SGHTA, CDR2 FQGNSA. Trimming stripped 4 bases from V and 9 bases from J, with 12 bases between. The CDR3 reads CASSWDTSKAFF. The CDR3 DNA reads TGTGCCAGCAGCTGGGACACCTCTAAAGCTTTCTTT.

CDR3 region: CSVKRGTANTGELFF. For the CDR3, the DNA is TGCAGCGTTAAAAGGGGGACGGCGAACACCGGGGAGCTGTTTTTT. J is TRBJ2-2 and V is TRBV29-1; TRBD1 is a possible D gene (6 bases). The CDR3 runs to 15 residues. Per germline, CDR1 SQVTM and CDR2 ANQGSEA. The V and J ends lost 5 bases and 0 bases respectively, with 13 bases between them.

The DNA for the CDR3 is TGTGCCAGCAGCCCAACCCCAGGGGCCACCACTGAAGCTTTCTTT. Translating gives CASSPTPGATTEAFF. The V and J genes are TRBV7-8 and TRBJ1-1; weak D call: TRBD1 (6 bases). The CDR3 consists of 15 residues. Trimming left V 5 bases short and J 4 bases short, with 17 bases between. The germline gives CDR1 SGHVS, CDR2 FQNEAQ.

This clone occurred once. The J gene is TRBJ1-4, the V gene TRBV3-1 (or the pseudogene TRBV3-2); no firm D call. The CDR3 extends over 13 amino acids. The V gene's germline CDR1 is LGHDT and CDR2 YNNKEL (reference sequence). Trimming shortened V by 3 bases and J by 10 bases, and 12 bases separated the two germline ends. The CDR3 DNA is TGTGCCAGCAGCCAGACATCCATCGGAAAACTGTTTTTT. It yields the protein CASSQTSIGKLFF.

The V and J genes are TRBV19 and TRBJ1-5, with TRBD1 matching over 10 bases. Germline V gives CDR1 LNHDA, CDR2 SQIVND (reference sequence). V was clipped by 6 bases and J by 2 bases; unmatched bases: 19. CDR3 length: 20 amino acids. Written as DNA, the CDR3 is TGTGCCAGTAGAGCCACAATTCCCGGGACAGGGGTTTGGGGCAATCAGCCCCAGCATTTT. Amino acids: CASRATIPGTGVWGNQPQHF. The full variable domain, with the rest looked up from reference TRBV19 and TRBJ1-5, is DGGITQSPKYLFRKEGQNVTLSCEQNLNHDAMYWYRQDPGQGLRLIYYSQIVNDFQKGDIAEGYSVSREKKESFPLTVTSAQKNPTAFYLCASRATIPGTGVWGNQPQHFGDGTRLSIL.

V gene TRBV18 combines with J gene TRBJ1-1; D gene uncertain. The CDR3 runs 13 residues. Deletions cut 7 bases from V and 0 bases from J, with 9 bases between. CDR1 KGHSH and CDR2 LQKENI come from the germline V gene. CDR3 region: CASYLQMNTEAFF. The CDR3 coding sequence is TGTGCCAGCTACCTACAGATGAACACTGAAGCTTTCTTT.

The chain has TRBV25-1 and TRBJ2-5, with 7 bases fitting TRBD1. Trimming at V came to 3 bases and at J to 0 bases, leaving 13 bases not matched to a gene. Germline V gene lookup returns CDR1 MGHDK and CDR2 SYGVNS. The length of the CDR3 is 18 residues. This chain's CDR3 is CASSDLEPGQNYQETQYF. CDR3 in DNA: TGTGCCAGCAGTGACCTCGAGCCGGGACAGAATTACCAAGAGACCCAGTACTTC.

This clone came up once. The same CDR3 is also encoded by other DNA sequences in this sample. The chain recombines TRBV9 with TRBJ1-3, with 8 bases identical to TRBD1. The CDR3 extends over 15 amino acids. Trimming cost V 4 bases and J 4 bases; bases outside gene matches: 7. Germline V CDR1 and CDR2: SGDLS, YYNGEE. Here the CDR3 reads CASSPRTGSGNTIYF. The CDR3 DNA follows: TGTGCCAGCAGCCCACGGACAGGGTCAGGAAACACCATATATTTT.

The genes are TRBV4-1 and TRBJ1-1; 7 bases agree with TRBD1. The CDR3 extends over 17 amino acids. Germline V gives CDR1 MGHRA, CDR2 YSYEKL. Trimming took 4 bases from V and 0 from J; bases not matched to a gene: 11. The chain's CDR3 is CASSRLKTGPLNTEAFF. CDR3 coding DNA: TGCGCCAGCAGCCGCCTTAAGACAGGGCCTTTGAACACTGAAGCTTTCTTT.

V and J are TRBV6-5 and TRBJ2-5; TRBD1 matches at 8 bases. V shed 8 bases and J 5 bases; nucleotides not matched to a gene: 10. CDR3 length: 14 amino acids. The germline V gene encodes CDR1 MNHEY and CDR2 SVGAGI. DNA for the CDR3: TGTGCCAGCGGGATTGGACAGGGTGGGGAGACCCAGTACTTC. Protein sequence: CASGIGQGGETQYF.

The sample holds one count of this clone. The rearrangement links TRBV2 to TRBJ1-1; D uncertain. CDR3 length: 13 residues. Trimming stripped 6 bases from V and 6 bases from J, with 14 bases between. Looked up from germline, CDR1 is SNHLY and CDR2 is FYNNEI. The CDR3 DNA reads TGTGCCAGCAGGGGCGATTCAGGCGCTGAAGCTTTCTTT. It codes for CASRGDSGAEAFF.

The V gene is TRBV18, the J gene TRBJ1-2, with TRBD1 as a possible D gene (6 bases). The CDR3 covers 15 residues. V was shortened by 3 bases and J by 5 bases, with 16 bases between the two germline ends. In germline, CDR1 is KGHSH, CDR2 LQKENI. In DNA form, the CDR3 reads TGTGCCAGCTCACCGGGCCGGGACAACCTATATGGCTACACCTTC. As protein: CASSPGRDNLYGYTF.

The V gene is TRBV10-2, the J gene TRBJ2-2, with D possibly matching TRBD2 (6 bases). V lost 2 bases and J 10 bases, leaving 23 bases between the germline ends. The CDR3 is made up of 17 amino acids. The germline V gene has CDR1 WSHSY and CDR2 SAAADI. CDR3 amino acids: CASSEDGRGVRGSELFF. The CDR3 DNA reads as TGCGCCAGCAGTGAGGATGGGCGCGGGGTTCGAGGGTCGGAGCTGTTTTTT.

The chain recombines TRBV5-5 with TRBJ1-5; 10 positions agree with TRBD1. The CDR3 extends over 16 amino acids. Looked up from germline, CDR1 is SGHKS and CDR2 is YYEKEE (reference sequence). The ends lost 4 bases at V and 4 bases at J; junction bases unmatched: 8. The DNA of the CDR3 is TGTGCCAGCAGCCCAGGACAGGGGGTCGGGAATCAGCCCCAGCATTTT. Translation gives CASSPGQGVGNQPQHF.

This chain uses TRBV7-2 with TRBJ1-1; D is ambiguous. Germline CDR1 SGHTA, CDR2 FQGNSA. The CDR3 spans 14 residues. V lost 0 bases and J 4 bases, leaving 9 bases between the germline ends. Here the CDR3 DNA reads TGTGCCAGCAGCTTAGCGTCCGGGAGCACTGAAGCTTTCTTT. The encoded protein is CASSLASGSTEAFF.

The chain links TRBV14 to TRBJ1-1; a weak D match, TRBD1 (6 bases). Per germline, CDR1 SGHDN and CDR2 FVKESK. This CDR3 contains 14 residues. The V and J ends lost 4 bases and 1 base respectively, with 10 bases between them. CDR3 bases: TGTGCCAGCAGCCTCCGGACAGCGAACACTGAAGCTTTCTTT. It yields the protein CASSLRTANTEAFF.

The genes are TRBV21-1 and TRBJ2-7; TRBD1, as called in the table, went unchecked against the DNA. TRBV21-1 has pseudogene status. This CDR3 is built from 15 residues. Written as DNA, the CDR3 is TGTGCCAGCAGCTACCGGGACAGGGGGCTAGGGGAGCAGTACTTC. Protein: CASSYRDRGLGEQYF.

The V call is TRBV5-4, the J call TRBJ2-7; perhaps TRBD2 as D (5 bases). The CDR3 totals 17 residues. CDR1 SGHNT and CDR2 YYREEE come from the germline V gene (reference sequence). Trimming took off 4 bases at V and 1 base at J, with 21 bases between the two ends. In DNA, the CDR3 is TGTGCCAGCAGCGCCTCATGGAGTGGGGAGAAGTCCTACGAGCAGTACTTC. It translates to CASSASWSGEKSYEQYF.

This chain's CDR3 is CASSLGRHRGAGANVLTF. The DNA for the CDR3 is TGTGCCAGCAGCTTAGGGCGCCACAGGGGAGCTGGGGCCAACGTCCTGACTTTC. This sequence joins TRBV7-6 and TRBJ2-6; 7 bases align to TRBD1. CDR1 and CDR2 (germline): SGHVS, FNYEAQ. Germline trimming cut 1 base from V and 2 bases from J; bases unmatched to any gene: 8. The CDR3 has 18 residues.

In nucleotides, the CDR3 is TGTGCCAGCAGCTGGATGGGGACTATCACAGATACGCAGTATTTT. Its translation: CASSWMGTITDTQYF. The V call is TRBV7-3, the J call TRBJ2-3; 7 bases map to TRBD2. The ends lost 4 bases at V and 2 bases at J; junction bases unmatched: 6. Germline V gives CDR1 SGHTA, CDR2 FQGTGA. CDR3 length equals 15 residues.

The rearrangement links TRBV19 to TRBJ2-7, with 9 bases matching TRBD1. Germline CDR1 LNHDA, CDR2 SQIVND (reference sequence). V trimming: 4 bases; J trimming: 3 bases; junction bases outside the gene matches: 4. The CDR3 is 14 residues long. The CDR3 sequence is CASSTGQGYYEQYF. CDR3 DNA sequence: TGTGCCAGTAGTACGGGACAGGGTTACTACGAGCAGTACTTC.

The gene calls are TRBV29-1 and TRBJ1-1, with TRBD1 matching 10 bases. Losses at the gene ends were 6 bases for V and 5 bases for J; bases not matched to a gene: 9. CDR3 size: 14 residues. Germline CDR1 reads SQVTM; CDR2 reads ANQGSEA. In DNA form, the CDR3 reads TGCAGCGTCAAGACAGGGGGCGAAAGTACTGAAGCTTTCTTT. The encoded protein is CSVKTGGESTEAFF.

The chain carries TRBV6-2 or TRBV6-3 and TRBJ1-5; TRBD1 agrees at 10 bases. The length of the CDR3 is 16 residues. V trimming: 5 bases; J trimming: 7 bases; junction bases outside the gene matches: 11. CDR1 is MNHEY, CDR2 SVGEGT, per germline. The CDR3 nucleotides read TGTGCCAGCAGTATTCCGGGACAGGGGAAGGACCAGCCCCAGCATTTT. Its protein is CASSIPGQGKDQPQHF.

Note on this clone: A far larger clone differs by one base, so this is likely a read error. The chain combines TRBV5-6 with TRBJ1-1, with a weak D call TRBD1 (6 bases). Trimming stripped 4 bases from V and 1 base from J, with 8 bases between. Germline CDR1 is SGHDT and CDR2 is YYEEEE. The CDR3 spans 13 residues. DNA for the CDR3: TGTGCCAGCAGCCAGGACAGGAACACTGAAGCTTTCTTT. Its translation is CASSQDRNTEAFF. Full variable domain (rest looked up from reference TRBV5-6 and TRBJ1-1): DAGVTQSPTHLIKTRGQQVTLRCSPKSGHDTVSWYQQALGQGPQFIFQYYEEEERQRGNFPDRFSGHQFPNYSSELNVNALLLGDSALYLCASSQDRNTEAFFGQGTRLTVV.

The chain carries TRBV5-6 and TRBJ1-2; D remains unclear. This CDR3 has 15 residues. Trimming shortened V by 1 base and J by 5 bases, and 15 bases separated the two germline ends. The germline gives CDR1 SGHDT, CDR2 YYEEEE. The CDR3 DNA is TGTGCCAGCAGCTTGTATCCGGGGAGTTTTTATGGCTACACCTTC. Its protein is CASSLYPGSFYGYTF.